This TCR beta chain is from a study of spatial heterogeneity in lung cancer. The study's findings and limits: Tumor mutation count correlated with how many alpha and beta TCRs expanded intratumorally.

This clonotype has a count of ten or more. Its antigen is not known. This sample's time point: sample taken at primary tumor resection. The CDR3 runs to 14 residues. Trimming took 2 bases from V and 7 from J, leaving 14 bases between them. Germline V gene sequence: CDR1 SGHVS, CDR2 FNYEAQ. Each CDR3 protein is one row after TCRdb ran MiXCR on the 5' RACE reads. Among about 8,100 distinct CDR3 sequences listed, roughly 12% were seen once. The chain employs TRBV7-6 and TRBJ1-1, with D tentatively TRBD1 (6 bases). The sequencing used lung tumor tissue, collected at surgery. This receptor was obtained from a male donor with early-stage non-small cell lung cancer. The CDR3 here is CASSLSTGGGEAFF. CDR3 nucleotides: TGTGCCAGCAGCTTATCCACCGGGGGCGGTGAAGCTTTCTTT.